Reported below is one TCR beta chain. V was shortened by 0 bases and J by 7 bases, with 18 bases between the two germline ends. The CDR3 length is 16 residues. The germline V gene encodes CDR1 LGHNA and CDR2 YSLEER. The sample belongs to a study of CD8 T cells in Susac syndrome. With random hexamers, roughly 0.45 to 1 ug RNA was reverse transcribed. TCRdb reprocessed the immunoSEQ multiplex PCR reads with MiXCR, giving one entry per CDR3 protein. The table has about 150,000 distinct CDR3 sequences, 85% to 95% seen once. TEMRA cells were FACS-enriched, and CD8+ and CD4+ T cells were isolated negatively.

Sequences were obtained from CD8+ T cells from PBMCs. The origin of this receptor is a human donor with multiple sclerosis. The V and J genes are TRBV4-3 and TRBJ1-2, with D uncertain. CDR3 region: CASSQDVAAQASGYTF. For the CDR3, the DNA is TGCGCCAGCAGCCAAGATGTCGCAGCACAAGCCTCTGGCTACACCTTC.